Following are 27 T cell receptor beta chains from one sample sequenced in a study of OX40 agonist ivuxolimab in advanced cancers. Method: immunoSEQ multiplex PCR; TCRdb's copy keeps in-frame clones and lacks some. In the table there are 55,000 to 75,000 clones, around 84% of which are singletons. Material: CD4+ or CD8+ T cells sorted from blood, obtained in a trial of the OX40 agonist ivuxolimab. The origin of the receptors is an adult with an advanced solid tumor such as melanoma, head and neck, liver or kidney cancer.

This clone turned up a few times. The chain joins TRBV4-3 to TRBJ1-5, with a weak D call TRBD1 (6 bases). The CDR3 contains 17 residues. V lost 3 bases and J lost 3, with 18 bases in between. The germline CDR1 and CDR2 sequences are LGHNA and YSLEER. This CDR3 is CASSHHHAGGANQPQHF. The CDR3 DNA follows: TGCGCCAGCAGCCATCACCACGCGGGGGGCGCCAATCAGCCCCAGCATTTT.

This clone was found a few times. At the DNA level, this CDR3 is encoded by other sequences in the same sample as well. The rearrangement joins TRBV7-9 to TRBJ1-6; TRBD1 matches 7 bases. Germline V lookup: CDR1 SEHNR, CDR2 FQNEAQ (reference sequence). Germline trimming cut 1 base from V and 7 bases from J; bases unmatched to any gene: 1. The length of the CDR3 is 14 residues. Here the CDR3 reads CASSLETGNSPLHF. DNA for the CDR3: TGTGCCAGCAGCTTAGAGACAGGGAATTCACCCCTCCACTTT.

This clone was found a few times. This rearrangement joins TRBV5-1 to TRBJ2-3; the D gene is possibly TRBD1 (6 bases). The CDR3 is 15 amino acids. The germline V gene has CDR1 SGHRS and CDR2 YFSETQ. Deletions cut 2 bases from V and 0 bases from J, with 10 bases between. In nucleotides, the CDR3 is TGCGCCAGCAGCTTCAGGGGTACTAGCACAGATACGCAGTATTTT. Translation: CASSFRGTSTDTQYF.

The chain uses TRBV12-5 and TRBJ1-1, with 12 bases that match TRBD1. The CDR3 covers 18 residues. CDR1 is LGHNT, CDR2 FRNRAP, per germline. V was clipped by 4 bases and J by 3 bases; unmatched bases: 12. The CDR3 loop is CASGSGVGDRGLYTEAFF. The DNA of the CDR3 is TGTGCTAGTGGTTCTGGGGTTGGGGACAGGGGGCTATACACTGAAGCTTTCTTT.

The chain is built from TRBV19 and TRBJ2-5; no firm D call. V was shortened by 5 bases and J by 1 base, with 5 bases between the two germline ends. The CDR3 runs to 12 residues. Germline lookup yields CDR1 LNHDA and CDR2 SQIVND (reference sequence). As DNA, the CDR3 is TGTGCCAGTAGTCGAGCCCAAGAGACCCAGTACTTC. Translation gives CASSRAQETQYF.

The chain carries TRBV29-1 and TRBJ2-3, with D unclear. CDR1 and CDR2 from the germline V gene are SQVTM and ANQGSEA. CDR3 size: 13 residues. V was trimmed by 3 bases and J by 5 bases, leaving 12 bases between them. The CDR3 bases are TGCAGCGTTGATGCGGCTCGCGAAGATACGCAGTATTTT. Residues: CSVDAAREDTQYF.

This sequence joins TRBV5-6 and TRBJ2-7; tentatively, D is TRBD1 (6 bases). This CDR3 contains 14 residues. Between the trimmed V and J ends, which lost 2 bases and 2 bases, there was a span of 11 bases. The germline CDR1 and CDR2 sequences are SGHDT and YYEEEE. The CDR3, as DNA: TGTGCCAGCAGCTTTCCGGGACAAGCCTACGAGCAGTACTTC. Translation gives CASSFPGQAYEQYF.

The chain is built from TRBV27 and TRBJ1-4; no definite D call. V was pared by 2 bases and J by 0 bases, with 7 bases between. CDR1 and CDR2 (germline): MNHEY, SMNVEV (reference sequence). This CDR3 is 15 amino acids long. This CDR3 is CASSLRRATNEKLFF. DNA for the CDR3: TGTGCCAGCAGTTTACGGCGGGCAACTAATGAAAAACTGTTTTTT.

The gene calls are TRBV5-6 and TRBJ1-3, with D possibly being TRBD1 (5 bases). Trimming took 3 bases from V and 0 from J, leaving 10 bases between them. Germline V lookup: CDR1 SGHDT, CDR2 YYEEEE. This CDR3 spans 15 amino acids. CDR3 DNA: TGTGCCAGCAGCTGGGGACGGCTCTCTGGAAACACCATATATTTT. Protein: CASSWGRLSGNTIYF.

The J gene is TRBJ2-3, the V gene TRBV7-9; D gene unclear. This CDR3 has 13 amino acids. Per germline, CDR1 SEHNR and CDR2 FQNEAQ (reference sequence). Trimming took off 7 bases at V and 5 bases at J, with 13 bases between the two ends. For the CDR3, the DNA is TGTGCCAGCACCGGCGCCCTTGTAGATACGCAGTATTTT. Protein: CASTGALVDTQYF.

The rearrangement links TRBV19 to TRBJ1-4; a possible D gene is TRBD1 (5 bases). This CDR3 spans 16 amino acids. The V end lost 4 bases, the J end lost 5 bases, and 17 bases lay between the germline ends. Germline CDR1 reads LNHDA; CDR2 reads SQIVND (reference sequence). The CDR3 nucleotides are TGTGCCAGTAGTAACCAGGGTGGGGGACTAAATGAAAAACTGTTTTTT. It yields the protein CASSNQGGGLNEKLFF.

A note on this clone: The sample contains more than one DNA sequence encoding this CDR3. This sequence joins TRBV5-6 and TRBJ2-5; D might be TRBD1 (8 bases). The CDR3 is made up of 15 amino acids. V was trimmed by 5 bases and J by 2 bases, leaving 16 bases between them. CDR1 SGHDT and CDR2 YYEEEE come from the germline V gene. The CDR3 DNA is TGTGCCAGCAGTTACACAGGGGGGGGGCAAGAGACCCAGTACTTC. It encodes CASSYTGGGQETQYF.

This chain connects TRBV5-6 to TRBJ2-5; D remains unclear. The germline gives CDR1 SGHDT, CDR2 YYEEEE. Trimming removed 0 bases at V and 11 bases at J, with 14 bases between. The CDR3 spans 13 residues. CDR3: CASSLGQVREQYF. The CDR3 DNA is TGTGCCAGCAGCTTGGGACAAGTACGAGAGCAGTACTTC. The full variable domain, completed using reference TRBV5-6 and TRBJ2-5, is DAGVTQSPTHLIKTRGQQVTLRCSPKSGHDTVSWYQQALGQGPQFIFQYYEEEERQRGNFPDRFSGHQFPNYSSELNVNALLLGDSALYLCASSLGQVREQYFGPGTRLLVL.

The CDR3 spells CSVEASGRRYEQYF. The CDR3 DNA reads TGCAGCGTTGAGGCTAGCGGGCGTCGCTACGAGCAGTACTTC. J is TRBJ2-7 and V is TRBV29-1, with 8 bases identical to TRBD2. Germline V gene lookup returns CDR1 SQVTM and CDR2 ANQGSEA. Trimming cost V 3 bases and J 3 bases; bases outside gene matches: 7. CDR3 length equals 14 residues.

CDR3 sequence reads: CASAYRGEESPLHF. CDR3 DNA sequence: TGTGCCAGCGCATACAGGGGAGAAGAATCACCCCTCCACTTT. The chain carries TRBV19 and TRBJ1-6; 7 bases line up with TRBD1. Losses at the gene ends were 9 bases for V and 10 bases for J; bases not matched to a gene: 12. CDR3 size: 14 residues. The germline V gene has CDR1 LNHDA and CDR2 SQIVND (reference sequence).

This clone was seen only a few times. The gene calls are TRBV7-9 and TRBJ1-4, with 9 bases matching TRBD1. Germline V CDR1 and CDR2: SEHNR, FQNEAQ (reference sequence). The CDR3 is 13 amino acids. Germline trimming cut 6 bases from V and 7 bases from J; bases unmatched to any gene: 3. The CDR3 sequence: CASRQGAGEKLFF. CDR3 sequence (DNA): TGTGCCAGCAGACAGGGGGCCGGTGAAAAACTGTTTTTT.

The CDR3 loop reads CASSLVASGGWDEQFF. Written as DNA, the CDR3 is TGTGCCAGCAGCTTAGTTGCTAGCGGGGGGTGGGATGAGCAGTTCTTC. The chain has TRBV11-2 and TRBJ2-1, with 11 bases fitting TRBD2. Germline assignment: CDR1 SGHAT and CDR2 FQNNGV. V shed 1 base, J shed 8 bases, and the junction held 7 bases outside the gene matches. The CDR3 runs 16 residues.

V gene TRBV5-4 combines with J gene TRBJ1-1, with D hard to call. The ends were cut back, 0 bases at V and 2 bases at J, with 8 bases in the middle. Germline lookup yields CDR1 SGHNT and CDR2 YYREEE (reference sequence). The CDR3 length is 14 residues. The CDR3 protein is CASSLEQINTEAFF. Here the CDR3 DNA reads TGTGCCAGCAGCTTGGAACAGATCAACACTGAAGCTTTCTTT.

This chain connects TRBV10-3 to TRBJ1-1, with D possibly TRBD1 on 5 matching bases. The CDR3 runs 15 residues. The V gene's germline CDR1 is ENHRY and CDR2 SYGVKD. Trimming took off 4 bases at V and 4 bases at J, with 16 bases between the two ends. The CDR3 sequence: CAISGRGREFTEAFF. The DNA for the CDR3 is TGTGCCATCAGTGGCCGGGGGAGGGAGTTCACTGAAGCTTTCTTT.

The chain couples TRBV5-1 to TRBJ2-3; D possibly matches TRBD1 or TRBD2 (5 bases each). V was clipped by 7 bases and J by 1 base, with 13 bases between them. The CDR3 contains 14 residues. Germline lookup yields CDR1 SGHRS and CDR2 YFSETQ. The CDR3 sequence: CASRDPGGTDTQYF. As DNA, the CDR3 is TGCGCCAGCCGGGACCCCGGAGGCACAGATACGCAGTATTTT.

The CDR3 nucleotides are TGTGCCAGCAGCATAGAACCGGGACACTGGCGGTCTACGGACGAGCAGTACTTC. This encodes CASSIEPGHWRSTDEQYF. The gene calls are TRBV5-5 and TRBJ2-7; TRBD1 might be the D (6 bases). Germline V gene data show CDR1 as SGHKS and CDR2 as YYEKEE (reference sequence). The CDR3 sequence is 18 residues long. V was shortened by 4 bases and J by 5 bases, with 28 bases between the two germline ends.

V usage is TRBV19 and J usage is TRBJ1-2; D possibly corresponds to TRBD1 (5 bases). The CDR3 length is 14 residues. Germline-derived CDR1 and CDR2 are LNHDA and SQIVND (reference sequence). The V end was cut by 9 bases, the J end by 4 bases, with 18 bases between. DNA for the CDR3: TGTGCCAGCTTGGGGGGTGCCCCTTCCTATGGCTACACCTTC. Translating gives CASLGGAPSYGYTF.

This clone was counted ten times or more. The chain uses TRBV19 and TRBJ2-1, with 9 bases lining up with TRBD2. The ends lost 3 bases at V and 4 bases at J; junction bases unmatched: 4. The germline gives CDR1 LNHDA, CDR2 SQIVND (reference sequence). The CDR3 loop spans 15 amino acids. The CDR3 DNA reads as TGTGCCAGTAGTATTAGCGGGAGAGGTTACAATGAGCAGTTCTTC. Protein: CASSISGRGYNEQFF.

The J gene is TRBJ1-3, the V gene TRBV11-2; possible D gene TRBD1, 5 bases. Germline lookup yields CDR1 SGHAT and CDR2 FQNNGV. The CDR3 spans 16 residues. Trimming pared 4 bases from V and 1 base from J, leaving 14 bases between. Written as DNA, the CDR3 is TGTGCCAGCAGCTCCCCGGGACTGAGGTCTGGAAACACCATATATTTT. It is translated as CASSSPGLRSGNTIYF.

The rearrangement links TRBV7-8 to TRBJ2-6, with D possibly being TRBD1 or TRBD2 (5 bases each). The CDR3 is 15 residues long. The germline V gene has CDR1 SGHVS and CDR2 FQNEAQ. V lost 6 bases and J 3 bases, leaving 12 bases between the germline ends. CDR3 nucleotide sequence: TGTGCCAGCAGTTGGGTGGGGGTTGGGGCCAACGTCCTGACTTTC. Translating gives CASSWVGVGANVLTF.

This chain links TRBV15 with TRBJ2-7; TRBD2 aligns across 16 bases. CDR3 size: 18 residues. Trimming cost V 2 bases and J 2 bases; bases outside gene matches: 6. Germline V gene data show CDR1 as LNHNV and CDR2 as YYDKDF (reference sequence). CDR3 nucleotides: TGTGCCACCAGCAGATCTCCGGGACTAGCGGGAGGGGCCTACGAGCAGTACTTC. Protein product: CATSRSPGLAGGAYEQYF.

The J gene is TRBJ2-1, the V gene TRBV5-4; D not certain. CDR3 length: 17 amino acids. Looked up from germline, CDR1 is SGHNT and CDR2 is YYREEE (reference sequence). The V end lost 0 bases, the J end lost 0 bases, and 13 bases lay between the germline ends. The CDR3 region is CASSLVLFRTSYNEQFF. The DNA of the CDR3 is TGTGCCAGCAGCTTGGTGTTATTCCGAACCTCCTACAATGAGCAGTTCTTC.